Each of the 9 T cell receptor beta chains below was sequenced from the same sample in a study of blood T cell repertoires in COVID-19. Method: immunoSEQ multiplex PCR; TCRdb's copy keeps in-frame clones and lacks some. The sample lists about 70,000 clones; 80% were seen once. The sample consisted of peripheral blood. The receptors derive from a man between 70 and 80 years old who had recovered from COVID-19.

The chain is built from TRBV7-9 and TRBJ2-5; tentative D call: TRBD1 (6 bases). Germline V CDR1 and CDR2: SEHNR, FQNEAQ (reference sequence). V lost 7 bases to trimming and J lost 1 base, with 16 bases between them. There are 15 residues in the CDR3. The CDR3 is CASNQNSGAQETQYF. The CDR3 coding sequence is TGTGCCAGCAACCAGAACTCAGGGGCCCAAGAGACCCAGTACTTC.

The rearrangement joins TRBV19 to TRBJ1-5; 7 bases are shared with TRBD1. The CDR3 runs 16 residues. Germline trimming cut 6 bases from V and 3 bases from J; bases unmatched to any gene: 11. CDR1 is LNHDA and CDR2 is SQIVND in the germline V gene (reference sequence). As DNA, the CDR3 is TGTGCCAGTAGAGACTTTTTACAGGGGCCCAATCAGCCCCAGCATTTT. Residues: CASRDFLQGPNQPQHF.

This clone was seen a handful of times. The CDR3, as DNA: TGTGCCAGCTTCCGGCAGGGGGCCTCGCAGCCCCAGCATTTT. It encodes CASFRQGASQPQHF. This chain connects TRBV28 to TRBJ1-5; 8 bases are shared with TRBD1. There are 14 residues in the CDR3. With V trimmed by 8 bases and J by 7 bases, 10 bases remained unmatched. Germline V gene lookup returns CDR1 MDHEN and CDR2 SYDVKM.

This clone was detected only once. V usage is TRBV6-5 and J usage is TRBJ1-1; 7 bases match TRBD1. The CDR3 runs 12 residues. V shed 6 bases and J 6 bases; nucleotides not matched to a gene: 4. Looked up from germline, CDR1 is MNHEY and CDR2 is SVGAGI. CDR3 coding DNA: TGTGCCAGCAGACAGACAGGGTCTGAAGCTTTCTTT. Amino acids: CASRQTGSEAFF.

This clone was found once. The CDR3 reads CASSRAGLNTDTQYF. In DNA, the CDR3 is TGTGCCAGCAGCCGAGCGGGTTTAAACACAGATACGCAGTATTTT. The chain uses TRBV3-1 (or the pseudogene TRBV3-2) and TRBJ2-3; weak D call: TRBD2 (6 bases). The CDR3 contains 15 residues. The V gene lost 4 bases and the J gene lost 2 bases, with 13 bases spanning the gap. Germline CDR1 and CDR2: LGHDT and YNNKEL (reference sequence).

The chain recombines TRBV9 with TRBJ1-1, with D possibly TRBD1 on 5 matching bases. Germline lookup yields CDR1 SGDLS and CDR2 YYNGEE. The CDR3 contains 14 residues. V lost 0 bases to trimming and J lost 4 bases, with 10 bases between them. DNA of the CDR3: TGTGCCAGCAGCGTAGCGGGGGATAGCACTGAAGCTTTCTTT. Translation gives CASSVAGDSTEAFF.

The CDR3 nucleotides read TGTGCCAGCAGTCCACAGGGGGGGAACACTGAAGCTTTCTTT. It codes for CASSPQGGNTEAFF. This chain connects TRBV6-2 or TRBV6-3 to TRBJ1-1; 8 bases map to TRBD1. CDR1 is MNHEY, CDR2 SVGEGT, per germline. This CDR3 spans 14 amino acids. The ends lost 5 bases at V and 1 base at J; junction bases unmatched: 3.

The V and J genes are TRBV19 and TRBJ1-1; unclear D gene. Germline CDR1 and CDR2: LNHDA and SQIVND (reference sequence). The CDR3 has 14 amino acids. Trimming took 8 bases from V and 4 from J, leaving 17 bases between them. The CDR3 loop is CASATRAGSTEAFF. For the CDR3, the DNA is TGTGCCAGTGCTACCCGGGCGGGGAGCACTGAAGCTTTCTTT.

The V and J genes are TRBV6-5 and TRBJ1-2; 7 nucleotides agree with TRBD1. There are 14 residues in the CDR3. The trim removed 4 bases at V and 8 bases at J, leaving 10 bases unmatched. Germline V gives CDR1 MNHEY, CDR2 SVGAGI. CDR3 residues: CASSSGTALRGYTF. In DNA form, the CDR3 reads TGTGCCAGCAGTTCCGGGACAGCCCTAAGAGGCTACACCTTC.